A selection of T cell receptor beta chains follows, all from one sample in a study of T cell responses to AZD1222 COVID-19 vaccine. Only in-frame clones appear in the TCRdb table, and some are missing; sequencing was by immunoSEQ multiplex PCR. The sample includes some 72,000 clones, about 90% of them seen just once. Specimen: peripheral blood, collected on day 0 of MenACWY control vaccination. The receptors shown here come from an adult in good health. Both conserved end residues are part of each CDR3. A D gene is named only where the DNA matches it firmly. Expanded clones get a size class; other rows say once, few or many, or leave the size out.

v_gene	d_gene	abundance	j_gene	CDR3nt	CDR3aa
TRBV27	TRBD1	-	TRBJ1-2	TGTGCCAGCAGCAGCTCCCTGGGGACAGGGGGCGCCTATGGCTACACCTTC	CASSSSLGTGGAYGYTF
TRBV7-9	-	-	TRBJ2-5	TGTGCCAGCAGCTTACAGAGCGGCCAAGAGACCCAGTACTTC	CASSLQSGQETQYF
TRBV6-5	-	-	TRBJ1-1	TGTGCCAGCAGTTATGACGCAGGGCGGAACACTGAAGCTTTCTTT	CASSYDAGRNTEAFF
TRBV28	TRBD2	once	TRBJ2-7	TGTGCCAGCAGCGCACATAGCGGGAGCTTTGGCGAGCAGTACTTC	CASSAHSGSFGEQYF
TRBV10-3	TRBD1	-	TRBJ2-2	TGTGCCATCAGGGACAGGTCGAACACCGGGGAGCTGTTTTTT	CAIRDRSNTGELFF
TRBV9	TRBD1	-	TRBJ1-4	TGTGCCAGCAGCAAAGACCGGGACAGGGGGGAAGAAAAACTGTTTTTT	CASSKDRDRGEEKLFF
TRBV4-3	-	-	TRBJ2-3	TGCGCCAGCAGCCAAGGCGGTTACACAGATACGCAGTATTTT	CASSQGGYTDTQYF
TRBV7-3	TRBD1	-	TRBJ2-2	TGTGCCAGCAGCTTAAACAGGGGAAACACCGGGGAGCTGTTTTTT	CASSLNRGNTGELFF
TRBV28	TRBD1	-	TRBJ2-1	TGTGCCAGCACCACAGGGGGCTTGGATGAGCAGTTCTTC	CASTTGGLDEQFF
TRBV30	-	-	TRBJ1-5	TGTGCCTGGAGTGTCTCCAGGACCGATAGCAATCAGCCCCAGCATTTT	CAWSVSRTDSNQPQHF
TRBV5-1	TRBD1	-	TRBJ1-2	TGCGCCAGCAGCTTGGCCCGGGGACAGGGGAACTATGGCTACACCTTC	CASSLARGQGNYGYTF
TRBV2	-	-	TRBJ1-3	TGTGCCAGCAGTGAGGGGACTGGAAACACCATATATTTT	CASSEGTGNTIYF
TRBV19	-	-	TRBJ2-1	TGTGCCAGTAGTAAGGGGGGGCCGCGATCCAATGAGCAGTTCTTC	CASSKGGPRSNEQFF
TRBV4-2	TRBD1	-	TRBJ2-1	TGTGCCAGCAGCCAAGGGCCTATCTCCGGGACAGTGTACAATGAGCAGTTCTTC	CASSQGPISGTVYNEQFF
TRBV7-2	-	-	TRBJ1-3	TGTGCCAGCAGCTTAAGCTCCGTATCTGGAAACACCATATATTTT	CASSLSSVSGNTIYF
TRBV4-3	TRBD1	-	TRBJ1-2	TGCGCCAGCAGCCCAGACACCGGGACAGATGGCTACACCTTC	CASSPDTGTDGYTF
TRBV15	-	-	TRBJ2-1	TGTGCCACCAGCAGAGACGCGGGTTCCTACAATGAGCAGTTCTTC	CATSRDAGSYNEQFF
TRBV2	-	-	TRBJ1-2	TGTGCCAGCACTTGGGGCGGCAGGGGCGGTGGCTACACCTTC	CASTWGGRGGGYTF
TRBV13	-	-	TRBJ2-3	TGTGCCAGCAGCCCAGGCGGCAGGGTCACTAGCACAGATACGCAGTATTTT	CASSPGGRVTSTDTQYF
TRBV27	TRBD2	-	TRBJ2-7	TGTGCCAGCAGTTTATCGGGACTAGCGGGGGCCTTTTCCTACGAGCAGTACTTC	CASSLSGLAGAFSYEQYF
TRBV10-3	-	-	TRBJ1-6	TGTGCCACCTCCTCCATTGGACAGCTTAATTCACCCCTCCACTTT	CATSSIGQLNSPLHF
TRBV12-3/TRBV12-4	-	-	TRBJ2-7	TGTGCCAGCAGTTCCCAGCGAGGCGAGCAGTACTTC	CASSSQRGEQYF
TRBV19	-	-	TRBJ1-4	TGTGCCAGTAGCCTTGAGGCCAGGGGTGAAAAACTGTTTTTT	CASSLEARGEKLFF
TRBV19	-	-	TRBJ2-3	TGTGCCAGTAGTATGGGAGGACAAGACACAGATACGCAGTATTTT	CASSMGGQDTDTQYF
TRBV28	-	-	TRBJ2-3	TGTGCCAGCAGTTCCCTCGTGGGGGGAGAGCACATTCTTAGCACAGATACGCAGTATTTT	CASSSLVGGEHILSTDTQYF
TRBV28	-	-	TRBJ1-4	TGTGCCAGCCGACCGGGTGGGGAAAAACTGTTTTTT	CASRPGGEKLFF
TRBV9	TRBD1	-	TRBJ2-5	TGTGCCAGCAGCGTAGGGGTGGTACAGGGGCCGGAGACCCAGTACTTC	CASSVGVVQGPETQYF
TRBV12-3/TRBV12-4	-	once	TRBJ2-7	TGTGCCAGCAGTATCTCCTACGAGCAGTACTTC	CASSISYEQYF
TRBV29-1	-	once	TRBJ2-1	TGCAGCGTTGAAGAACTAGCCAGTGAGCAGTTCTTC	CSVEELASEQFF
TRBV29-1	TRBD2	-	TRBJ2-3	TGCAGCGGTACGACTAGCGGGAGTAGAGGGTTAGGCTCAGATACGCAGTATTTT	CSGTTSGSRGLGSDTQYF
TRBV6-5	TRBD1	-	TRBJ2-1	TGTGCCAGCAGTTACCCTTCCGGGACAGGGCACAATGAGCAGTTCTTC	CASSYPSGTGHNEQFF
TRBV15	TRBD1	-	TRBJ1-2	TGTGCCACCAGCAGAGAAAAGGGGGCTTCGGGCTACACCTTC	CATSREKGASGYTF
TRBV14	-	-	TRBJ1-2	TGTGCCAGCAGCCAAACAGTCGACGGCTTCTATGGCTACACCTTC	CASSQTVDGFYGYTF
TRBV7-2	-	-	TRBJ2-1	TGTGCCAGCAGCTTAGTGGCAGGGAGCTCCTACAATGAGCAGTTCTTC	CASSLVAGSSYNEQFF
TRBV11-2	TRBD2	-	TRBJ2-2	TGTGCCAGCAGCTTAGTTAGATCCGGGACTAGCGGGACCGGGGAGCTGTTTTTT	CASSLVRSGTSGTGELFF
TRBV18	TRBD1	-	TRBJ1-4	TGTGCCAGCTCACCACCGGGACAGGAGAATGAAAAACTGTTTTTT	CASSPPGQENEKLFF
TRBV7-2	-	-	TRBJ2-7	TGTGCCAGCAGCTTAGCGGGGAGGAGCTCCTACGAGCAGTACTTC	CASSLAGRSSYEQYF
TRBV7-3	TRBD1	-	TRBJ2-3	TGTGCCAGCAGCCCCACGGGACAGCTCACAGATACGCAGTATTTT	CASSPTGQLTDTQYF
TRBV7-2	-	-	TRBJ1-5	TGTGCCAGCACTTTGTCCGGGGGCAGTCAGCCCCAGCATTTT	CASTLSGGSQPQHF
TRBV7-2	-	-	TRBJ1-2	TGTGCCAGCAGCTTATGGGATGACTATGGCTACACCTTC	CASSLWDDYGYTF
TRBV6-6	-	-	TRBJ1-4	TGTGCCAGCAGGAAGAATGAAAAACTGTTTTTT	CASRKNEKLFF
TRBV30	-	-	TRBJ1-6	TGTGCCTGGACCAAGGGAGGGAACAATTCACCCCTCCACTTT	CAWTKGGNNSPLHF